The text below deals with one T cell receptor (beta chain). In its sample, this clone was seen a few times. The antigen it binds to is not known. Per-nucleotide qualities are absent, and no much larger clonotype sits a single base away. The sample comes from a study of cytomegalovirus exposure and HLA in healthy donors (dated by TCRdb to the late 2010s). Context from the whole study: According to a later analysis, the roughly 120 validation repertoires were produced on the same platform as the roughly 600 repertoires of the first cohort. To predict cytomegalovirus infection status, the study brought together high-throughput TCR immunosequencing, statistical association of individual TCRs with disease status, and machine learning. Along with the approximately 600-subject first cohort, a separate validation cohort of about 110 different subjects was used. The study was designed to test whether signatures of past pathogen exposure could be identified by cataloging public T cell receptors.

Library construction relied on the immunoSEQ multiplex PCR assay. The authors processed their data as follows. A statistical classification framework was built for diagnosing cytomegalovirus status from the catalog of TCR beta chain sequences. TCRdb provides this immuneACCESS table in a form limited to in-frame rearrangements. Some clones are lacking; in checked studies, under half of them reflect an unresolved V gene, and why the rest are absent is not known. The D gene and trimming were derived from the DNA, and the V and J assignments and clone size from that table. The sample table contains about 150,000 clones; only one count was recorded for almost 85% of them. The top ten hold 30% of the sample. The donors belonged to the validation cohort of 120 subjects, which was separate from the roughly 700-subject first cohort. General conclusions and limits of the study: A total of 150 or so TCR beta chains were listed by the study as associated with cytomegalovirus. Of the cluster scores, approximately 95% were above 0 in a later analysis, which found that TCRs clustered in the first cohort also tended to co-occur in the 90 to 150 validation repertoires. A later analysis lacked HLA typing for the validation cohort, so it scored co-occurrence in that cohort across all 120 repertoires. According to the authors, the approach could potentially be generalized to other disease states and immunological phenotypes. While some public TCRs were present in many individuals, most TCR sequences turned up only very rarely across donors. In both the original and validation cohorts, the classifier was reported to diagnose cytomegalovirus status with high specificity and sensitivity. Three of the identified cytomegalovirus-associated TCR beta chains were confirmed in vitro to be specific for cytomegalovirus antigens.

The CDR3 has 15 amino acids, counting the end cysteine and phenylalanine. Just the 45-base CDR3 DNA is kept, in frame starting at base 1. V is trimmed back by 6 bases and J by 4 bases, and the junction contains 12 bases that no gene match accounts for. As encoded in the germline V gene, CDR1 is MNHNS while CDR2 is SASEGT. The sample consisted of PBMCs. This TCR was recovered from a man under 40 in good health and CMV-seropositive. The receptor chain draws on TRBV6-1 and TRBJ2-7; 7 bases in the junction line up with TRBD1. The CDR3 in this case is CASSLGRQGQYEQYF. The nucleotide sequence is given as TGTGCCAGCAGCTTAGGGCGACAGGGCCAATACGAGCAGTACTTC.